The clone carrying this T cell receptor (beta chain) appeared once. TCRdb reanalysed the RT-PCR reads using MiXCR and keeps one entry per CDR3 protein. Of some 20,000 distinct CDR3 sequences in the sample, about two thirds are singletons; the top ten hold approximately 2.2%. This sample is drawn from a study of yellow fever vaccine responses in identical twins. Germline lookup yields CDR1 DFQATT and CDR2 SNEGSKA (reference sequence). V lost 0 bases and J lost 5, with 8 bases in between. The CDR3 length is 12 residues. The chain carries TRBV20-1 and TRBJ2-7; D not certain. The clonotype was recovered from a woman between 18 and 29 years old who received the yellow fever vaccine. The sequenced sample was T cells from blood (PBMCs), unsorted or a sorted subset (not recorded which), obtained before or after yellow fever vaccination (not recorded which). The CDR3 spells CSARDLLDEQYF. The DNA of the CDR3 is TGCAGTGCTAGAGATCTCTTGGACGAGCAGTACTTC.